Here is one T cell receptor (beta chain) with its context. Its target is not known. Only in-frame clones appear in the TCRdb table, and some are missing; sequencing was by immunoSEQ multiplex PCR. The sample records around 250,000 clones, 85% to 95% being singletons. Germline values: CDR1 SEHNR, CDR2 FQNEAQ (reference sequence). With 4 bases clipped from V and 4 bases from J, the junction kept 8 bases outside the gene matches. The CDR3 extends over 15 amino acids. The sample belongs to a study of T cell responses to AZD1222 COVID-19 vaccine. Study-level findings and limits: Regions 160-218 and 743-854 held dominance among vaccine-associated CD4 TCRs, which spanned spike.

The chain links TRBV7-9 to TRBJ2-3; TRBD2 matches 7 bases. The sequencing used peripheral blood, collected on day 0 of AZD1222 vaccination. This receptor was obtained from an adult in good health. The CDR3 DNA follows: TGTGCCAGCAGCTCGATTTCTAGCGGAGCAGATACGCAGTATTTT. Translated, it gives CASSSISSGADTQYF.